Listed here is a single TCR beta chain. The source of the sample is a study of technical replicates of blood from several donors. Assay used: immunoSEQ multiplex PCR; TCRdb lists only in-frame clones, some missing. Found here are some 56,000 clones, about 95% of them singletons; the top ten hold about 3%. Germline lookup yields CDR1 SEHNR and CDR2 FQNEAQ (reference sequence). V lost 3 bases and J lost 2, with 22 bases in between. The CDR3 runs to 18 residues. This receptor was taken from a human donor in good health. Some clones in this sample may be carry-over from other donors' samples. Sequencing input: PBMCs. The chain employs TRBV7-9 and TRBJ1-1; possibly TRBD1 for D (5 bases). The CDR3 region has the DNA TGTGCCAGCAGCTTGAACCAAGGGGCCGTTCTTCCTAACACTGAAGCTTTCTTT. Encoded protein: CASSLNQGAVLPNTEAFF.